Below are 26 T cell receptor beta chains sequenced from a single sample in a study of T-cell reconstitution after alpha-beta-depleted transplantation in children. Unique molecular identifiers were incorporated when the TCRbeta library was constructed. From the PCR reads, TCRdb called clonotypes with MiXCR, one entry per CDR3 protein. The sample contains fewer than 550,000 distinct CDR3 sequences, about 16% of which appear only once. Here the sequenced sample was PBMCs, mostly from graft donor cells, taken 360 days after TCRalphabeta/CD19-depleted stem cell transplant. The receptors shown here come from a boy under two years old who had a stem cell transplant for Wiskott-Aldrich syndrome, so the T cells may come from the graft donor.

The chain combines TRBV4-3 with TRBJ1-4; a possible D gene is TRBD1 (5 bases). Germline CDR1 reads LGHNA; CDR2 reads YSLEER. The CDR3 contains 15 residues. Trimming removed 8 bases at V and 8 bases at J, with 21 bases between. The CDR3 DNA reads as TGCGCCAGCGCACCCCAGGGCCTGCAGGGAGAAAAACTGTTTTTT. Its protein is CASAPQGLQGEKLFF.

In its sample, this clonotype was seen a few times. J is TRBJ2-5 and V is TRBV20-1; 7 nucleotides align to TRBD2. The CDR3 is made up of 14 amino acids. Germline V gives CDR1 DFQATT, CDR2 SNEGSKA (reference sequence). V gave up 6 bases and J gave up 0 bases; unmatched junction bases: 7. The CDR3 bases are TGCAGTGCCGCCGGGACTAAGTACCAAGAGACCCAGTACTTC. Amino acid sequence: CSAAGTKYQETQYF.

This clonotype has just a few counts. The gene calls are TRBV5-8 and TRBJ2-7; 8 bases line up with TRBD1. The ends lost 6 bases at V and 5 bases at J; junction bases unmatched: 10. Germline CDR1 is SGHTS and CDR2 is YDEGEE. This CDR3 region has 14 residues. The CDR3 DNA follows: TGTGCCAGCACCCCCCGGACAGGGATGCACGAGCAGTACTTC. Translation gives CASTPRTGMHEQYF.

This clonotype showed up just a few times. V usage is TRBV11-2 and J usage is TRBJ2-1, with D perhaps matching TRBD2 (6 bases). Per the germline V gene, CDR1 is SGHAT and CDR2 is FQNNGV. There are 17 residues in the CDR3. Trimming cost V 1 base and J 7 bases, with 20 bases left between them. As DNA, the CDR3 is TGTGCCAGCAGCTTAGGCCCCGGGAGACCAGTTGGGAATGAGCAGTTCTTC. Its protein is CASSLGPGRPVGNEQFF.

This chain connects TRBV7-8 to TRBJ2-5; a weak D match, TRBD1 (5 bases). V lost 5 bases and J 5 bases, leaving 15 bases between the germline ends. The length of the CDR3 is 14 residues. The V gene's germline CDR1 is SGHVS and CDR2 FQNEAQ. The CDR3 DNA reads TGTGCCAGCAGCCCAGGAGCAGGGCCGGAGACCCAGTACTTC. This gives the protein CASSPGAGPETQYF.

This chain joins TRBV7-2 and TRBJ2-5; tentative D call: TRBD2 (6 bases). The CDR3 is 15 amino acids. V dropped 6 bases and J dropped 5 bases, with 19 bases sitting between them. Germline V gives CDR1 SGHTA, CDR2 FQGNSA. CDR3 sequence (DNA): TGTGCCAGCAGTCCGGGACTTAGTTTAATTGAGACCCAGTACTTC. Protein: CASSPGLSLIETQYF.

The rearrangement joins TRBV5-1 to TRBJ2-1; 13 bases line up with TRBD2. Unmatched junction bases numbered 10, after V lost 7 bases and J lost 0 bases. The germline CDR1 and CDR2 sequences are SGHRS and YFSETQ. This CDR3 region has 18 residues. CDR3 sequence: CASVPLAGGLGSYNEQFF. In DNA form, the CDR3 reads TGCGCCAGCGTCCCACTAGCGGGAGGGCTTGGCTCCTACAATGAGCAGTTCTTC.

This clonotype was counted once. This chain uses TRBV20-1 with TRBJ2-3, with 14 nucleotides matching TRBD2. This CDR3 comprises 14 residues. The V gene's germline CDR1 is DFQATT and CDR2 SNEGSKA (reference sequence). The V gene end was trimmed by 5 bases and the J gene end by 4 bases; junction bases not matched to a gene: 2. CDR3: CSAWTSGRSDTQYF. CDR3 in DNA: TGCAGTGCTTGGACTAGCGGGAGGTCAGATACGCAGTATTTT.

This clonotype was picked up many times. V is TRBV7-9 and J is TRBJ1-5; D might be TRBD1 (5 bases). The V and J ends lost 5 bases and 9 bases respectively, with 20 bases between them. CDR1 and CDR2 (germline): SEHNR, FQNEAQ (reference sequence). This CDR3 comprises 15 residues. In nucleotides, the CDR3 is TGTGCCAGCAGCCCACTGACCACGGGGCTAGGGCCCCAGCATTTT. Amino acid sequence: CASSPLTTGLGPQHF. The whole variable domain, remainder taken from reference TRBV7-9 and TRBJ1-5, is DTGVSQNPRHKITKRGQNVTFRCDPISEHNRLYWYRQTLGQGPEFLTYFQNEAQLEKSRLLSDRFSAERPKGSFSTLEIQRTEQGDSAMYLCASSPLTTGLGPQHFGDGTRLSIL.

There are a few counts of this clonotype. The gene calls are TRBV7-8 and TRBJ2-3, with D maybe TRBD2 (5 bases). Between the trimmed V and J ends, which lost 0 bases and 11 bases, there was a span of 12 bases. CDR1 is SGHVS and CDR2 is FQNEAQ in the germline V gene. This CDR3 comprises 13 residues. Here the CDR3 DNA reads TGTGCCAGCAGCTTAGCGTACCCCGCGGGGCAGTATTTT. Amino acids: CASSLAYPAGQYF. Together with reference TRBV7-8 and TRBJ2-3, the CDR3 gives the full variable domain: GAGVSQSPRYKVAKRGQDVALRCDPISGHVSLFWYQQALGQGPEFLTYFQNEAQLDKSGLPSDRFFAERPEGSVSTLKIQRTQQEDSAVYLCASSLAYPAGQYFGPGTRLTVL.

The rearrangement uses TRBV28 and TRBJ2-7; TRBD1 might be the D (6 bases). Trimming took 6 bases from V and 4 from J, leaving 19 bases between them. Germline V gene sequence: CDR1 MDHEN, CDR2 SYDVKM. This CDR3 contains 15 residues. The CDR3 bases are TGTGCCAGCAGGCGGACAGTGGGGCTCGGGTACGAGCAGTACTTC. This sequence encodes CASRRTVGLGYEQYF.

The chain links TRBV20-1 to TRBJ2-5, with 10 nucleotides matching TRBD2. CDR3 size: 13 residues. The V and J ends lost 5 bases and 5 bases, in that order; junction bases with no gene match: 5. Germline assignment: CDR1 DFQATT and CDR2 SNEGSKA (reference sequence). CDR3 DNA: TGCAGTGCTCTTCTAGCGGGAGCGGAGACCCAGTACTTC. This codes for CSALLAGAETQYF.

The rearrangement uses TRBV5-6 and TRBJ2-1; no reliable D call. Trimming took off 2 bases at V and 3 bases at J, with 12 bases between the two ends. The CDR3 runs to 15 residues. Germline CDR1 and CDR2: SGHDT and YYEEEE. DNA for the CDR3: TGTGCCAGCAGCTTTCGGGCTTTCCTCTACAATGAGCAGTTCTTC. Translation: CASSFRAFLYNEQFF.

This clonotype has just a few counts. The chain combines TRBV29-1 with TRBJ2-3; the D is unclear. V was trimmed by 4 bases and J by 2 bases, leaving 13 bases between them. The CDR3 is 14 residues long. Germline V gene lookup returns CDR1 SQVTM and CDR2 ANQGSEA. CDR3 amino acids: CSVAGILTTDTQYF. CDR3 in DNA: TGCAGCGTTGCAGGCATACTTACCACAGATACGCAGTATTTT.

This clonotype was detected a few times. The chain uses TRBV7-8 and TRBJ2-1; D call uncertain. V lost 2 bases and J lost 8, with 7 bases in between. The CDR3 runs 12 residues. Germline lookup yields CDR1 SGHVS and CDR2 FQNEAQ. CDR3 DNA sequence: TGTGCCAGCAGCTTAAAAGGGTATGAGCAGTTCTTC. This codes for CASSLKGYEQFF.

Only one count was recorded for this clonotype. This chain uses TRBV19 with TRBJ2-3; D tentatively fits TRBD1 or TRBD2 (5 bases each). This CDR3 has 17 amino acids. The ends were cut back, 4 bases at V and 5 bases at J, with 22 bases in the middle. CDR1 LNHDA and CDR2 SQIVND come from the germline V gene (reference sequence). The CDR3 loop is CASSRDPGVPWIDTQYF. CDR3 in DNA: TGTGCCAGTAGTAGGGACCCGGGTGTGCCTTGGATAGATACGCAGTATTTT.

This chain joins TRBV27 and TRBJ2-1; 8 nucleotides align to TRBD2. The trim removed 5 bases at V and 5 bases at J, leaving 14 bases unmatched. This CDR3 spans 17 amino acids. The germline V gene has CDR1 MNHEY and CDR2 SMNVEV (reference sequence). For the CDR3, the DNA is TGTGCCAGCAGTCCCTCCGGGGGGGGCCGGCCTCACAATGAGCAGTTCTTC. This gives the protein CASSPSGGGRPHNEQFF.

This clonotype was seen repeatedly, ten times or more. The V call is TRBV28, the J call TRBJ1-6; the D is unclear. The germline gives CDR1 MDHEN, CDR2 SYDVKM. CDR3 length: 14 residues. The V and J ends lost 5 bases and 4 bases respectively, with 9 bases between them. DNA for the CDR3: TGTGCCAGCAGTGCCTTAGGATATAATTCACCCCTCCACTTT. Protein sequence: CASSALGYNSPLHF.

There are a few counts of this clonotype. The V call is TRBV4-3, the J call TRBJ2-5, with TRBD2 matching over 11 bases. Germline CDR1 reads LGHNA; CDR2 reads YSLEER. Losses at the gene ends were 4 bases for V and 0 bases for J; bases not matched to a gene: 4. The CDR3 has 16 amino acids. CDR3 sequence (DNA): TGCGCCAGCAGCCGGTGGGGACTAGCGGACCAAGAGACCCAGTACTTC. Translated, it gives CASSRWGLADQETQYF.

The chain has TRBV4-2 and TRBJ2-5; 9 bases are shared with TRBD2. Germline V gives CDR1 LGHNA, CDR2 YNFKEQ. There are 16 residues in the CDR3. V was clipped by 1 base and J by 1 base; unmatched bases: 4. For the CDR3, the DNA is TGTGCCAGCAGCCAAGCCTTTAGCGGGGGCCAAGAGACCCAGTACTTC. Translated, it gives CASSQAFSGGQETQYF.

This clonotype showed up just a few times. The genes are TRBV20-1 and TRBJ1-6, with 9 bases that match TRBD1. V dropped 0 bases and J dropped 8; count of bases not matched to a gene: 5. This CDR3 has 15 residues. Germline assignment: CDR1 DFQATT and CDR2 SNEGSKA (reference sequence). The CDR3 DNA reads TGCAGTGCTAGAGATTATGACAGGGGGGATTCACCCCTCCACTTT. This sequence encodes CSARDYDRGDSPLHF.

V gene TRBV7-2 combines with J gene TRBJ2-1; 8 bases map to TRBD2. The CDR3 is made up of 16 amino acids. Per germline, CDR1 SGHTA and CDR2 FQGNSA. J gave up 4 bases and V 3 bases, and 8 bases lay outside the gene matches. CDR3 protein: CASSFSGLATYNEQFF. CDR3 nucleotides: TGTGCCAGCAGCTTCTCCGGACTAGCTACATACAATGAGCAGTTCTTC.

This clonotype came up a few times. The chain combines TRBV18 with TRBJ2-5, with TRBD2 identical over 10 bases. V lost 3 bases and J lost 7; bases outside the gene matches: 8. This CDR3 is built from 15 residues. Germline V lookup: CDR1 KGHSH, CDR2 LQKENI. DNA for the CDR3: TGTGCCAGCTCACCCCTAGCGGGGGTGCACGGGACCCAGTACTTC. Its protein is CASSPLAGVHGTQYF.

This clonotype was counted a few times. This chain joins TRBV20-1 and TRBJ2-1; 12 bases fit TRBD2. Looked up from germline, CDR1 is DFQATT and CDR2 is SNEGSKA (reference sequence). The V gene end was trimmed by 3 bases and the J gene end by 9 bases; junction bases not matched to a gene: 9. The CDR3 extends over 15 amino acids. This CDR3 reads CSASGRLAGAGEQFF. The CDR3 region has the DNA TGCAGTGCTAGCGGTCGACTAGCGGGAGCTGGTGAGCAGTTCTTC.

V is TRBV10-2 and J is TRBJ2-3; 11 nucleotides line up with TRBD2. V trimming: 4 bases; J trimming: 2 bases; junction bases outside the gene matches: 5. The CDR3 is 16 amino acids. The germline V gene has CDR1 WSHSY and CDR2 SAAADI. CDR3 coding DNA: TGCGCCAGCAGTGTCGGGACTAGCGGCATCACAGATACGCAGTATTTT. The encoded protein is CASSVGTSGITDTQYF.

V is TRBV24-1 and J is TRBJ2-3; 13 bases are shared with TRBD2. This CDR3 is built from 17 residues. Germline CDR1 reads KGHDR; CDR2 reads SFDVKD. Unmatched junction bases numbered 7, after V lost 4 bases and J lost 4 bases. The DNA of the CDR3 is TGTGCCACCAGTGACCGCCGACTAGCGGGAGGACCAGATACGCAGTATTTT. It specifies CATSDRRLAGGPDTQYF.